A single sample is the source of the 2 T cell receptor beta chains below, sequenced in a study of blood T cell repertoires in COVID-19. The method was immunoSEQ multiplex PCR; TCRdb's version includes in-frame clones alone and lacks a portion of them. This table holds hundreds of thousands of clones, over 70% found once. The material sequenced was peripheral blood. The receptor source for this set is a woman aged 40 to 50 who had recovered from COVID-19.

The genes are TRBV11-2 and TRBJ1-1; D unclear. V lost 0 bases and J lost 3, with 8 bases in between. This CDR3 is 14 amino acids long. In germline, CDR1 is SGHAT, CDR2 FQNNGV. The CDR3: CASSLDPVYTEAFF. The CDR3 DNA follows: TGTGCCAGCAGCTTAGATCCGGTGTACACTGAAGCTTTCTTT.

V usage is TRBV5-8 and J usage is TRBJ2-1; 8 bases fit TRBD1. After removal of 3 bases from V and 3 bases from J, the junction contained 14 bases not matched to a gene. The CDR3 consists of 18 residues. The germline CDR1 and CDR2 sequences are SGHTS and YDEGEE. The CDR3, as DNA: TGTGCCAGCAGCTCACTACGTCAGAACAGGGGGAACTACAATGAGCAGTTCTTC. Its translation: CASSSLRQNRGNYNEQFF.